This T cell receptor beta chain was retrieved from a study of cytomegalovirus exposure and HLA in healthy donors. Findings of the study overall: Later analysis indicated greater clonal expansion among HLA-associated TCR beta chains than among equally common other chains. Using the classifier, cytomegalovirus status was reportedly diagnosed with high specificity and sensitivity. While the bulk of TCR sequences proved rare, some public TCRs turned up in many donors.

The PCR employed 60 Vbeta primers together with 13 Jbeta primers. Method: immunoSEQ multiplex PCR; TCRdb's copy keeps in-frame clones and lacks some. Its table lists roughly 55,000 clones. From germline, CDR1 is KGHSH and CDR2 LQKENI. CDR3 length: 13 amino acids. V was shortened by 6 bases and J by 0 bases, with 6 bases between the two germline ends. These donors, healthy bone marrow donors, were studied. For this clone: What it recognizes is unknown.

The rearrangement links TRBV18 to TRBJ1-3; tentatively, D is TRBD1 (5 bases). Sequenced sample: PBMCs. The TCR was taken from a woman in her 50s in good health and CMV-seropositive. CDR3 coding DNA: TGTGCCAGCTCTCAGGGCTCTGGAAACACCATATATTTT. Its protein product is CASSQGSGNTIYF.